The 28 T cell receptor beta chains in this list originate from one sample, sequenced in a study of STAT3 mutations in large granular lymphocyte leukemia. Study-wide findings and caveats: Every T-cell large granular lymphocyte leukemia patient had at least one immunodominant TCR beta clonotype.

For these receptors, no antigen is known. Libraries were prepared by immunoSEQ multiplex PCR; TCRdb keeps only in-frame clonotypes and omits some of them. The repertoire has 5,000 to 7,000 clones, 45% to 60% of them found once; the top ten carry under 80%. Material for sequencing was peripheral blood mononuclear cells. The source is a boy between 5 and 17 years old with T-cell large granular lymphocyte leukemia. Some clones in this sample may be carry-over from other donors' samples.

This clone was counted only a few times. V usage is TRBV5-4 and J usage is TRBJ2-7; D is unclear. Per the germline V gene, CDR1 is SGHNT and CDR2 is YYREEE (reference sequence). The CDR3 has 14 amino acids. The V end lost 1 base, the J end lost 7 bases, and 15 bases lay between the germline ends. Here the CDR3 DNA reads TGTGCCAGCAGCTTGTGGGGTTCGAGTCGAGAGCAGTACTTC. Residues: CASSLWGSSREQYF.

The chain is built from TRBV18 and TRBJ2-3; the D is unclear. Per germline, CDR1 KGHSH and CDR2 LQKENI. The CDR3 consists of 15 residues. V lost 0 bases, J lost 9 bases, and 16 bases lay in between. The CDR3 loop reads CASSPPASKDATQYF. The CDR3 nucleotides are TGTGCCAGCTCACCACCGGCTTCGAAGGATGCGACGCAGTATTTT.

This rearrangement joins TRBV10-3 to TRBJ1-6; D might be TRBD1 (5 bases). Trimming removed 6 bases from V and 14 bases from J, with 14 bases in between. The CDR3 has 12 amino acids. Germline V lookup: CDR1 ENHRY, CDR2 SYGVKD. CDR3 in DNA: TGTGCCATCAGGGGGGTCTCCATGGCCCTCCACTTT. Translated, it gives CAIRGVSMALHF.

The chain couples TRBV5-1 to TRBJ2-7; D might be TRBD2 (5 bases). This CDR3 is 11 amino acids long. With 2 bases removed from V and 6 bases from J, the gap between germline ends came to 6 bases. Looked up from germline, CDR1 is SGHRS and CDR2 is YFSETQ. Written as DNA, the CDR3 is TGCGCCAGCAGCTTCGGGGTCGAGCAGTACTTC. Protein sequence: CASSFGVEQYF.

The CDR3 loop reads CASSQDSHYEQYF. DNA for the CDR3: TGTGCCAGCAGTCAGGACAGCCACTACGAGCAGTACTTC. The chain employs TRBV6-1 and TRBJ2-7, with a tentative D call TRBD1 (6 bases). Trimming took 5 bases from V and 3 from J, leaving 11 bases between them. Germline CDR1 MNHNS, CDR2 SASEGT. This CDR3 region has 13 residues.

The chain recombines TRBV6-1 with TRBJ2-3, with TRBD1 matching 8 bases. After removal of 6 bases from V and 5 bases from J, the junction contained 7 bases not matched to a gene. Germline CDR1 MNHNS, CDR2 SASEGT. The length of the CDR3 is 14 residues. The CDR3 region is CASRTGVVLDTQYF. As DNA, the CDR3 is TGTGCCAGCAGGACAGGGGTAGTATTAGATACGCAGTATTTT.

The chain has TRBV7-9 and TRBJ2-7, with D unresolved. Deletions cut 3 bases from V and 1 base from J, with 7 bases between. This CDR3 contains 13 residues. Germline V lookup: CDR1 SEHNR, CDR2 FQNEAQ (reference sequence). CDR3 nucleotides: TGTGCCAGCAGCTTTCTTGGATCCTACGAGCAGTACTTC. This translates into CASSFLGSYEQYF. The whole variable domain, filled in from reference TRBV7-9 and TRBJ2-7, reads DTGVSQNPRHKITKRGQNVTFRCDPISEHNRLYWYRQTLGQGPEFLTYFQNEAQLEKSRLLSDRFSAERPKGSFSTLEIQRTEQGDSAMYLCASSFLGSYEQYFGPGTRLTVT.

The chain carries TRBV4-1 and TRBJ1-5; 9 bases are a match to TRBD1. Unmatched junction bases numbered 6, after V lost 3 bases and J lost 9 bases. The CDR3 spans 14 residues. Germline-derived CDR1 and CDR2 are MGHRA and YSYEKL. The CDR3 nucleotides are TGCGCCAGCAGCCAGGCACAGGGGGCAGGGCCCCAGCATTTT. Translation: CASSQAQGAGPQHF.

Written as DNA, the CDR3 is TGTGCCAGCCAAGACACGTTCACTGAAGCTTTCTTT. As protein: CASQDTFTEAFF. The chain links TRBV5-5 to TRBJ1-1, with D hard to call. The germline gives CDR1 SGHKS, CDR2 YYEKEE (reference sequence). Between the trimmed V and J ends, which lost 7 bases and 4 bases, there was a span of 11 bases. This CDR3 has 12 amino acids. The whole variable domain, remainder taken from reference TRBV5-5 and TRBJ1-1, is DAGVTQSPTHLIKTRGQQVTLRCSPISGHKSVSWYQQVLGQGPQFIFQYYEKEERGRGNFPDRFSARQFPNYSSELNVNALLLGDSALYLCASQDTFTEAFFGQGTRLTVV.

CDR3 sequence: CASSRQDRGRSGELFF. CDR3 in DNA: TGCGCCAGCAGCCGGCAGGACAGGGGGCGCTCCGGGGAGCTGTTTTTT. V and J are TRBV4-3 and TRBJ2-2, with TRBD1 matching 11 bases. This CDR3 is 16 amino acids long. V trimming: 4 bases; J trimming: 6 bases; junction bases outside the gene matches: 7. Germline CDR1 LGHNA, CDR2 YSLEER.

V and J are TRBV30 and TRBJ2-7, with 8 positions matching TRBD1. CDR1 and CDR2 from the germline V gene are GTSNPN and SVGIG (reference sequence). This CDR3 is built from 18 residues. The V and J ends lost 4 bases and 0 bases, in that order; junction bases with no gene match: 17. CDR3 region: CAWNAGTGSIRGSYEQYF. CDR3 DNA sequence: TGTGCCTGGAACGCCGGGACAGGTTCCATCCGGGGCTCCTACGAGCAGTACTTC.

The chain has TRBV5-1 and TRBJ2-2; possibly TRBD1 for D (5 bases). The CDR3 runs 13 residues. Germline V gene sequence: CDR1 SGHRS, CDR2 YFSETQ. Trimming took 3 bases from V and 3 from J, leaving 6 bases between them. CDR3 loop: CASSSGYTGELFF. Written as DNA, the CDR3 is TGCGCCAGCAGCTCAGGGTACACCGGGGAGCTGTTTTTT.

This chain links TRBV5-4 with TRBJ2-3; 8 bases map to TRBD2. Germline assignment: CDR1 SGHNT and CDR2 YYREEE (reference sequence). The trim removed 1 base at V and 4 bases at J, leaving 5 bases unmatched. The CDR3 consists of 15 residues. DNA of the CDR3: TGTGCCAGCAGCTTGCTCGGCGGGGGGCCAGATACGCAGTATTTT. This gives the protein CASSLLGGGPDTQYF.

J is TRBJ2-7 and V is TRBV5-5; 8 bases align to TRBD1. With V trimmed by 3 bases and J by 4 bases, 0 bases remained unmatched. The CDR3 runs 12 residues. CDR1 and CDR2 from the germline V gene are SGHKS and YYEKEE (reference sequence). CDR3 nucleotides: TGTGCCAGCAGCTGGACAGGGTACGAGCAGTACTTC. Protein sequence: CASSWTGYEQYF.

The chain recombines TRBV18 with TRBJ2-2; D might be TRBD2 (5 bases). The germline V gene encodes CDR1 KGHSH and CDR2 LQKENI. The V end was cut by 2 bases, the J end by 5 bases, with 15 bases between. CDR3 length: 16 amino acids. The CDR3 loop reads CASSPFERTSTGELFF. The CDR3 DNA reads TGTGCCAGCTCACCATTCGAGCGAACTAGTACCGGGGAGCTGTTTTTT. Variable domain in full (rest from reference TRBV18 and TRBJ2-2): NAGVMQNPRHLVRRRGQEARLRCSPMKGHSHVYWYRQLPEEGLKFMVYLQKENIIDESGMPKERFSAEFPKEGPSILRIQQVVRGDSAAYFCASSPFERTSTGELFFGEGSRLTVL.

The chain uses TRBV10-3 and TRBJ1-2, with D maybe TRBD1 (5 bases). This CDR3 comprises 13 residues. V gave up 5 bases and J gave up 2 bases, with 9 bases separating them. Germline V lookup: CDR1 ENHRY, CDR2 SYGVKD. The CDR3 bases are TGTGCCATCAGTTCACAGGTCAACTATGGCTACACCTTC. This translates into CAISSQVNYGYTF.

The V and J genes are TRBV4-2 and TRBJ2-3, with 12 bases that match TRBD2. Trimming removed 0 bases from V and 3 bases from J; junction bases left unmatched: 1. The length of the CDR3 is 16 residues. CDR1 is LGHNA, CDR2 YNFKEQ, per germline. For the CDR3, the DNA is TGTGCCAGCAGCCAAGACCTAGCGGGAGGGACAGATACGCAGTATTTT. Amino acids: CASSQDLAGGTDTQYF.

The rearrangement links TRBV6-5 to TRBJ1-1; D uncertain. The germline V and J ends were trimmed by 2 bases and 10 bases, with 8 bases remaining between them. The CDR3 contains 11 residues. Germline-derived CDR1 and CDR2 are MNHEY and SVGAGI. The DNA of the CDR3 is TGTGCCAGCAGTTACGGCCCTCGAGCTTTCTTT. This sequence encodes CASSYGPRAFF.

Regarding this clone: The DNA is omitted, as the CDR3 cannot be located on it reliably, and the CDR3 follows TCRdb's listing. The chain carries TRBV5-4 and TRBJ1-1. The CDR3 has 13 residues if both end residues are counted. Germline CDR1 reads SGHNT; CDR2 reads YYREEE (reference sequence). The CDR3 here is CASSQPVPLKLSF.

This clone was recorded a few times. V usage is TRBV6-6 and J usage is TRBJ1-2; the match to TRBD1 covers 8 bases. Losses at the gene ends were 5 bases for V and 4 bases for J; bases not matched to a gene: 6. Germline lookup yields CDR1 MNHNY and CDR2 SVGAGI (reference sequence). The CDR3 spans 14 residues. CDR3 nucleotides: TGTGCCAGCAGTCCCGGGACAGGTTCCTATGGCTACACCTTC. This codes for CASSPGTGSYGYTF.

The chain is built from TRBV5-4 and TRBJ2-1, with 7 bases that match TRBD1. CDR3 length equals 13 residues. The germline CDR1 and CDR2 sequences are SGHNT and YYREEE (reference sequence). V dropped 9 bases and J dropped 7; count of bases not matched to a gene: 10. The CDR3 nucleotides read TGTGCCACAAACGACAGGGTTGGAAATGAGCAGTTCTTC. Translated, it gives CATNDRVGNEQFF.

The V call is TRBV29-1, the J call TRBJ1-2, with D possibly being TRBD1 (5 bases). V was pared by 0 bases and J by 4 bases, with 12 bases between. CDR3 length: 14 amino acids. In germline, CDR1 is SQVTM, CDR2 ANQGSEA. The CDR3 sequence is CSVEDLTVTYGYTF. CDR3 in DNA: TGCAGCGTTGAAGATTTGACAGTAACCTATGGCTACACCTTC.

The CDR3 sequence: CASSHRGYNEQFF. The CDR3 bases are TGTGCCAGCAGCCATAGGGGCTACAATGAGCAGTTCTTC. The V and J genes are TRBV13 and TRBJ2-1, with D perhaps TRBD1 (5 bases). CDR1 PRHDT and CDR2 FYEKMQ come from the germline V gene (reference sequence). The V end lost 5 bases, the J end lost 3 bases, and 8 bases lay between the germline ends. The CDR3 loop spans 13 amino acids.

This clone was seen a handful of times. V and J are TRBV5-6 and TRBJ2-7, with TRBD1 identical over 7 bases. Germline CDR1 is SGHDT and CDR2 is YYEEEE. Trimming removed 4 bases from V and 4 bases from J; junction bases left unmatched: 2. The CDR3 sequence is 12 residues long. The CDR3 nucleotides read TGTGCCAGCAGCGACAGGGATTACGAGCAGTACTTC. It yields the protein CASSDRDYEQYF. The full variable domain, its missing parts supplied by reference TRBV5-6 and TRBJ2-7, is DAGVTQSPTHLIKTRGQQVTLRCSPKSGHDTVSWYQQALGQGPQFIFQYYEEEERQRGNFPDRFSGHQFPNYSSELNVNALLLGDSALYLCASSDRDYEQYFGPGTRLTVT.

The chain has TRBV27 and TRBJ1-2; maybe TRBD1 (5 bases). The CDR3 has 13 amino acids. Trimming removed 3 bases at V and 4 bases at J, with 9 bases between. Germline V lookup: CDR1 MNHEY, CDR2 SMNVEV (reference sequence). This CDR3 is CASSLRGSYGYTF. For the CDR3, the DNA is TGTGCCAGCAGTTTGCGGGGCTCCTATGGCTACACCTTC.

The chain joins TRBV7-9 to TRBJ2-1; no reliable D call. With 8 bases removed from V and 5 bases from J, the gap between germline ends came to 10 bases. The CDR3 consists of 12 residues. Germline V gene sequence: CDR1 SEHNR, CDR2 FQNEAQ (reference sequence). The CDR3 sequence is CASGISDNEQFF. CDR3 in DNA: TGTGCCAGCGGGATTTCGGACAATGAGCAGTTCTTC. Based on the CDR3 plus reference TRBV7-9 and TRBJ2-1, the full variable domain is DTGVSQNPRHKITKRGQNVTFRCDPISEHNRLYWYRQTLGQGPEFLTYFQNEAQLEKSRLLSDRFSAERPKGSFSTLEIQRTEQGDSAMYLCASGISDNEQFFGPGTRLTVL.

This clone appeared a single time. The chain combines TRBV18 with TRBJ2-7; D not resolved. V was clipped by 3 bases and J by 0 bases, with 15 bases between them. The CDR3 covers 16 residues. CDR1 and CDR2 (germline): KGHSH, LQKENI. Here the CDR3 reads CASSPFPRLNSYEQYF. CDR3 in DNA: TGTGCCAGCTCACCTTTTCCCAGGCTAAACTCCTACGAGCAGTACTTC.

V is TRBV30 and J is TRBJ2-7, with 10 bases fitting TRBD2. Germline CDR1 reads GTSNPN; CDR2 reads SVGIG (reference sequence). The junction had 15 bases not matched to a gene; V was cut back by 2 bases and J by 2 bases. CDR3 size: 18 residues. The CDR3 sequence is CAWSYNLWTSGSTYEQYF. In DNA form, the CDR3 reads TGTGCCTGGAGTTACAACCTCTGGACTAGCGGTTCTACCTACGAGCAGTACTTC.